The 26 T cell receptor beta chains below come from one sample, sequenced in a study of T cell clones after liver transplantation. The method was immunoSEQ multiplex PCR; TCRdb's version includes in-frame clones alone and lacks a portion of them. The table shows under 85,000 clones, with 80% occurring only once. Sequenced here: CD4+ T cells from blood, sampled 12 months after liver transplant. The origin of the receptors is a human patient who received a liver transplant. The graft donor may have contributed some T cells.

This sequence joins TRBV28 and TRBJ2-2; 10 nucleotides match TRBD2. Germline trimming cut 7 bases from V and 3 bases from J; bases unmatched to any gene: 5. This CDR3 is 15 amino acids long. Germline CDR1 and CDR2: MDHEN and SYDVKM. This chain's CDR3 is CASIDSGRDTGELFF. CDR3 DNA: TGTGCCAGCATAGACAGCGGGAGGGACACCGGGGAGCTGTTTTTT.

The genes are TRBV29-1 and TRBJ2-7; 12 bases fit TRBD2. Germline CDR1 reads SQVTM; CDR2 reads ANQGSEA. The CDR3 extends over 12 amino acids. Germline trimming cut 2 bases from V and 13 bases from J; bases unmatched to any gene: 6. CDR3 amino acids: CSVEMPSGRAYF. CDR3 sequence (DNA): TGCAGCGTTGAAATGCCTAGCGGGAGGGCCTACTTC.

CDR3 residues: CASSSQGRYEQYF. The CDR3 bases are TGTGCCAGCAGCTCACAGGGCCGCTACGAGCAGTACTTC. The chain carries TRBV5-4 and TRBJ2-7; D perhaps matches TRBD1 (6 bases). V gave up 3 bases and J gave up 3 bases, with 10 bases separating them. The germline CDR1 and CDR2 sequences are SGHNT and YYREEE (reference sequence). The CDR3 is 13 amino acids.

This clone was recorded many times. The chain links TRBV27 to TRBJ1-2; TRBD1 matches at 11 bases. In germline, CDR1 is MNHEY, CDR2 SMNVEV (reference sequence). The CDR3 covers 14 residues. V trimming: 6 bases; J trimming: 5 bases; junction bases outside the gene matches: 5. CDR3 amino acids: CASSRTGGRYGYTF. The CDR3 DNA follows: TGTGCCAGCAGCCGGACAGGGGGCAGGTATGGCTACACCTTC.

The CDR3 DNA reads as TGTGCCAGCAGCTCGGGACCCTCCTACGAGCAGTACTTC. Translated: CASSSGPSYEQYF. This rearrangement joins TRBV7-3 to TRBJ2-7; D may match TRBD1 or TRBD2 (5 bases each). The V end lost 4 bases, the J end lost 0 bases, and 7 bases lay between the germline ends. In germline, CDR1 is SGHTA, CDR2 FQGTGA. The CDR3 covers 13 residues.

The chain uses TRBV29-1 and TRBJ2-5, with 7 bases identical to TRBD2. Trimming took 4 bases from V and 0 from J; bases not matched to a gene: 2. The germline gives CDR1 SQVTM, CDR2 ANQGSEA. The CDR3 is 13 residues long. The CDR3 DNA follows: TGCAGCGTTGCTCGGGAGGACCAAGAGACCCAGTACTTC. It yields the protein CSVAREDQETQYF.

This rearrangement joins TRBV11-3 to TRBJ1-1; D is unclear. Germline assignment: CDR1 SGHNT and CDR2 YENEEA. V dropped 0 bases and J dropped 0 bases, with 5 bases sitting between them. The CDR3 has 14 amino acids. CDR3 coding DNA: TGTGCCAGCAGCTTAGACCCTCTGAACACTGAAGCTTTCTTT. Protein product: CASSLDPLNTEAFF. Full variable domain (missing parts from reference TRBV11-3 and TRBJ1-1): EAGVVQSPRYKIIEKKQPVAFWCNPISGHNTLYWYLQNLGQGPELLIRYENEEAVDDSQLPKDRFSAERLKGVDSTLKIQPAELGDSAVYLCASSLDPLNTEAFFGQGTRLTVV.

The chain couples TRBV7-9 to TRBJ2-1; 10 nucleotides align to TRBD2. Unmatched junction bases numbered 5, after V lost 6 bases and J lost 0 bases. Germline CDR1 and CDR2: SEHNR and FQNEAQ (reference sequence). The CDR3 runs 16 residues. CDR3 sequence (DNA): TGTGCCAGCAGTCCACCTAGCGGGAGCTCCTACAATGAGCAGTTCTTC. Protein: CASSPPSGSSYNEQFF.

In DNA, the CDR3 is TGTGCCAGCAGCCGGGGGGTCGGAGCAAACTACTTC. It translates to CASSRGVGANYF. The chain recombines TRBV7-8 with TRBJ2-7, with 7 bases identical to TRBD2. V trimming: 5 bases; J trimming: 13 bases; junction bases outside the gene matches: 11. Germline assignment: CDR1 SGHVS and CDR2 FQNEAQ. The CDR3 spans 12 residues. The full variable domain, its missing parts supplied by reference TRBV7-8 and TRBJ2-7, is GAGVSQSPRYKVAKRGQDVALRCDPISGHVSLFWYQQALGQGPEFLTYFQNEAQLDKSGLPSDRFFAERPEGSVSTLKIQRTQQEDSAVYLCASSRGVGANYFGPGTRLTVT.

The genes are TRBV29-1 and TRBJ2-2; tentatively, D is TRBD2 (5 bases). In germline, CDR1 is SQVTM, CDR2 ANQGSEA. Trimming shortened V by 7 bases and J by 5 bases, and 14 bases separated the two germline ends. The CDR3 sequence is 13 residues long. The CDR3 DNA sequence: TGCAGCGGGAGGACTTTTACTACCGGGGAGCTGTTTTTT. This translates into CSGRTFTTGELFF.

This chain joins TRBV6-5 and TRBJ2-7; 8 positions match TRBD2. The CDR3 has 14 amino acids. The germline V gene has CDR1 MNHEY and CDR2 SVGAGI. The junction had 8 bases not matched to a gene; V was cut back by 4 bases and J by 6 bases. The chain's CDR3 is CASSSSGRVSEQYF. In DNA, the CDR3 is TGTGCCAGCAGTTCGAGCGGGAGAGTATCCGAGCAGTACTTC.

This chain uses TRBV5-4 with TRBJ1-1; no reliable D call. Trimming took off 1 base at V and 2 bases at J, with 12 bases between the two ends. In germline, CDR1 is SGHNT, CDR2 YYREEE (reference sequence). The CDR3 runs 15 residues. In nucleotides, the CDR3 is TGTGCCAGCAGCTTGTTAGCACGGGGTAACACTGAAGCTTTCTTT. The encoded protein is CASSLLARGNTEAFF.

The rearrangement links TRBV7-8 to TRBJ2-7; unclear D gene. The V end was cut by 5 bases, the J end by 7 bases, with 18 bases between. The germline gives CDR1 SGHVS, CDR2 FQNEAQ. This CDR3 has 14 residues. Here the CDR3 DNA reads TGTGCCAGCAGCCCCCTCCCACCTAAAGCGGAGCAGTACTTC. Translation: CASSPLPPKAEQYF.

In its sample, this clone was seen once. The chain couples TRBV7-3 to TRBJ2-5; the match to TRBD2 covers 7 bases. The length of the CDR3 is 15 residues. Trimming removed 1 base from V and 2 bases from J; junction bases left unmatched: 4. Looked up from germline, CDR1 is SGHTA and CDR2 is FQGTGA. The CDR3 here is CASSLIPSGQETQYF. DNA of the CDR3: TGTGCCAGCAGCTTAATACCTAGCGGTCAAGAGACCCAGTACTTC.

This sequence joins TRBV28 and TRBJ2-7; D unclear. This CDR3 is 14 amino acids long. V dropped 4 bases and J dropped 4 bases, with 14 bases sitting between them. CDR1 is MDHEN, CDR2 SYDVKM, per germline. The CDR3 DNA sequence: TGTGCCAGCAGTTCCGCCCGTCCTGCATACGAGCAGTACTTC. Its translation: CASSSARPAYEQYF.

The chain is built from TRBV6-5 and TRBJ1-1; maybe TRBD1 (6 bases). CDR3 size: 16 residues. V was clipped by 0 bases and J by 5 bases, with 16 bases between them. Germline V gives CDR1 MNHEY, CDR2 SVGAGI. The CDR3 loop is CASSYSRTEFLTEAFF. Here the CDR3 DNA reads TGTGCCAGCAGTTACTCAAGGACAGAGTTCCTTACTGAAGCTTTCTTT.

This clone was counted a few times. This rearrangement joins TRBV19 to TRBJ1-2; no clear D gene. V gave up 7 bases and J gave up 4 bases, with 10 bases separating them. The CDR3 spans 12 residues. The V gene's germline CDR1 is LNHDA and CDR2 SQIVND (reference sequence). This CDR3 is CASKPGSYGYTF. CDR3 coding DNA: TGTGCCAGTAAGCCGGGGTCCTATGGCTACACCTTC.

This rearrangement joins TRBV2 to TRBJ2-3, with D possibly being TRBD2 (5 bases). Trimming cost V 7 bases and J 1 base, with 12 bases left between them. Germline V CDR1 and CDR2: SNHLY, FYNNEI. The CDR3 runs 14 residues. CDR3 sequence reads: CASTEDLGTDTQYF. CDR3 nucleotides: TGTGCCAGCACGGAGGACCTCGGCACAGATACGCAGTATTTT.

V gene TRBV19 combines with J gene TRBJ2-6, with a possible D match to TRBD2 (5 bases). The length of the CDR3 is 17 residues. Germline CDR1 LNHDA, CDR2 SQIVND (reference sequence). The V gene lost 3 bases and the J gene lost 1 base, with 13 bases spanning the gap. The CDR3 nucleotides are TGTGCCAGTAGTATTGGCCAGGACTGGTCTGGGGCCAACGTCCTGACTTTC. This gives the protein CASSIGQDWSGANVLTF.

The rearrangement links TRBV29-1 to TRBJ1-1; D uncertain. The CDR3 is 13 amino acids. Germline CDR1 SQVTM, CDR2 ANQGSEA. The germline V and J ends were trimmed by 7 bases and 0 bases, with 12 bases remaining between them. The CDR3 region has the DNA TGCAGCGCTGACAAGGATATGAACACTGAAGCTTTCTTT. It yields the protein CSADKDMNTEAFF. Drawing the rest from reference TRBV29-1 and TRBJ1-1, the complete variable domain is SAVISQKPSRDICQRGTSLTIQCQVDSQVTMMFWYRQQPGQSLTLIATANQGSEATYESGFVIDKFPISRPNLTFSTLTVSNMSPEDSSIYLCSADKDMNTEAFFGQGTRLTVV.

The V and J genes are TRBV4-1 and TRBJ2-3; D is uncertain. CDR1 is MGHRA and CDR2 is YSYEKL in the germline V gene. V dropped 8 bases and J dropped 3 bases, with 18 bases sitting between them. This CDR3 has 15 amino acids. The DNA for the CDR3 is TGCGCCAGCGGCCCCCCGCCAGGCAGGACAGATACGCAGTATTTT. This sequence encodes CASGPPPGRTDTQYF.

The chain couples TRBV5-1 to TRBJ1-4; 7 bases line up with TRBD1. This CDR3 spans 15 amino acids. CDR1 is SGHRS, CDR2 YFSETQ, per germline. V trimming: 2 bases; J trimming: 7 bases; junction bases outside the gene matches: 8. This CDR3 is CASSLQGTSGEKLFF. The DNA of the CDR3 is TGCGCCAGCAGCTTACAGGGGACATCGGGTGAAAAACTGTTTTTT. Drawing the rest from reference TRBV5-1 and TRBJ1-4, the complete variable domain is KAGVTQTPRYLIKTRGQQVTLSCSPISGHRSVSWYQQTPGQGLQFLFEYFSETQRNKGNFPGRFSGRQFSNSRSEMNVSTLELGDSALYLCASSLQGTSGEKLFFGSGTQLSVL.

The chain has TRBV6-1 and TRBJ1-2; D is ambiguous. This CDR3 is built from 13 residues. The V end lost 8 bases, the J end lost 8 bases, and 18 bases lay between the germline ends. From germline, CDR1 is MNHNS and CDR2 SASEGT. The CDR3 DNA reads TGTGCCAGCTGTCGCGGGTCTCTAGGGGGCTACACCTTC. Its protein product is CASCRGSLGGYTF.

This chain uses TRBV5-4 with TRBJ2-1; 7 bases fit TRBD2. The germline CDR1 and CDR2 sequences are SGHNT and YYREEE (reference sequence). Trimming cost V 3 bases and J 6 bases; bases outside gene matches: 9. The CDR3 length is 15 residues. The CDR3 spells CASSSPQRDPNEQFF. The CDR3 DNA reads as TGTGCCAGCAGCTCCCCTCAGCGGGACCCCAATGAGCAGTTCTTC.

This clone was observed a handful of times. The J gene is TRBJ1-1, the V gene TRBV5-1; D might be TRBD1 (5 bases). V shed 3 bases and J shed 0 bases, with 15 bases lying between them. The CDR3 extends over 16 amino acids. Looked up from germline, CDR1 is SGHRS and CDR2 is YFSETQ. In DNA form, the CDR3 reads TGCGCCAGCAGCTCAGGGCAGGGCAGGGTGAACACTGAAGCTTTCTTT. Protein sequence: CASSSGQGRVNTEAFF.

This CDR3 reads CASTPRGAASDTQYF. CDR3 in DNA: TGTGCCAGCACCCCCAGGGGGGCAGCATCGGATACGCAGTATTTT. The rearrangement uses TRBV2 and TRBJ2-3; TRBD1 is a possible D gene (7 bases). Deletions cut 7 bases from V and 6 bases from J, with 20 bases between. The CDR3 is 15 residues long. Germline V lookup: CDR1 SNHLY, CDR2 FYNNEI.